This passage covers 31 T cell receptor beta chains from one sample sequenced in a study of T cell responses to AZD1222 COVID-19 vaccine. Only in-frame clones appear in the TCRdb table, and some are missing; sequencing was by immunoSEQ multiplex PCR. The sample holds about 120,000 clones, roughly 84% seen once. Material: peripheral blood, obtained on day 0 of AZD1222 vaccination. The receptor source for this set is an adult in good health.

The rearrangement uses TRBV21-1 and TRBJ1-3. TRBV21-1 has pseudogene status. CDR3 length equals 15 residues. In nucleotides, the CDR3 is TGTGCCAGCAGCACCGGTTGTTCTCTTGGAAACACCATATATTTT. Translating gives CASSTGCSLGNTIYF.

The sample holds a few counts of this clone. The chain uses TRBV2 and TRBJ1-2; a weak D match, TRBD1 (5 bases). The germline V gene has CDR1 SNHLY and CDR2 FYNNEI. The CDR3 consists of 14 residues. Trimming removed 5 bases at V and 3 bases at J, with 13 bases between. Here the CDR3 DNA reads TGTGCCAGCAGTAAGGGCAGGGTGGACTATGGCTACACCTTC. This gives the protein CASSKGRVDYGYTF.

The chain has TRBV6-5 and TRBJ1-2; 7 bases are shared with TRBD1. The V segment lost 0 bases and the J segment 3 bases; nucleotides outside the gene matches: 7. In germline, CDR1 is MNHEY, CDR2 SVGAGI. There are 16 residues in the CDR3. CDR3 nucleotide sequence: TGTGCCAGCAGTTACTCGAAAGTAGGGGGCGACTATGGCTACACCTTC. This codes for CASSYSKVGGDYGYTF.

The chain joins TRBV2 to TRBJ2-7; maybe TRBD1 (6 bases). V was shortened by 6 bases and J by 0 bases, with 12 bases between the two germline ends. CDR3 length equals 14 residues. CDR1 and CDR2 (germline): SNHLY, FYNNEI. CDR3 protein: CASRAGQHSYEQYF. DNA for the CDR3: TGTGCCAGCAGGGCCGGACAGCACTCCTACGAGCAGTACTTC.

This chain uses TRBV6-5 with TRBJ2-7; either TRBD1 or TRBD2 may fit D (5 bases each). Trimming took off 6 bases at V and 4 bases at J, with 19 bases between the two ends. Looked up from germline, CDR1 is MNHEY and CDR2 is SVGAGI. This CDR3 region has 15 residues. Written as DNA, the CDR3 is TGTGCCAGCAGGGGGGACCGGGACCGTGTGTACGAGCAGTACTTC. The encoded protein is CASRGDRDRVYEQYF.

This chain joins TRBV7-8 and TRBJ2-5; D perhaps matches TRBD2 (5 bases). V lost 2 bases to trimming and J lost 5 bases, with 15 bases between them. Germline V lookup: CDR1 SGHVS, CDR2 FQNEAQ. There are 15 residues in the CDR3. In DNA, the CDR3 is TGTGCCAGCAGCTTATATCCGGGAATGAGGGAGACCCAGTACTTC. This encodes CASSLYPGMRETQYF.

This chain links TRBV10-1 with TRBJ2-1; D not resolved. The CDR3 sequence is 17 residues long. V dropped 0 bases and J dropped 6 bases, with 18 bases sitting between them. Germline loops: CDR1 WNHNN, CDR2 SYGVQD (reference sequence). The CDR3, as DNA: TGCGCCAGCAGTGAGTCTATTTTTGGCCCAGCCATCAATGAGCAGTTCTTC. Translation: CASSESIFGPAINEQFF.

The chain carries TRBV27 and TRBJ2-3; 16 bases are a match to TRBD2. The germline gives CDR1 MNHEY, CDR2 SMNVEV (reference sequence). The length of the CDR3 is 18 residues. J lost 0 bases, V lost 3 bases, and 3 bases had no gene match. This CDR3 reads CASSLGLAGGKSTDTQYF. CDR3 coding DNA: TGTGCCAGCAGTTTGGGACTAGCGGGGGGGAAAAGCACAGATACGCAGTATTTT.

The chain has TRBV5-4 and TRBJ2-5; tentative D call: TRBD2 (5 bases). Deletions cut 0 bases from V and 3 bases from J, with 15 bases between. The CDR3 contains 16 residues. The germline gives CDR1 SGHNT, CDR2 YYREEE (reference sequence). This CDR3 is CASSLGIQTREETQYF. The CDR3 nucleotides read TGTGCCAGCAGCTTGGGTATACAGACGAGGGAAGAGACCCAGTACTTC.

This sequence joins TRBV19 and TRBJ1-6; D is ambiguous. Trimming removed 7 bases from V and 0 bases from J, with 10 bases in between. This CDR3 region has 15 residues. CDR1 and CDR2 (germline): LNHDA, SQIVND (reference sequence). The DNA for the CDR3 is TGTGCCAGTAACTTACACAGCTCCTATAATTCACCCCTCCACTTT. It codes for CASNLHSSYNSPLHF.

About this clone itself: One end of the junction does not line up with germline, which may come from a read error. The chain couples TRBV11-2 to TRBJ2-7; 10 nucleotides agree with TRBD1. The CDR3 consists of 14 residues. Germline CDR1 is SGHAT and CDR2 is FQNNGV. The CDR3 bases are TGTGCCAGCAGCTCCCTCCGGGACAGGGGATCTCTGCACTTC. Amino acids: CASSSLRDRGSLHF.

The chain links TRBV7-2 to TRBJ1-3; D may be TRBD1 (5 bases). Trimming took off 8 bases at V and 7 bases at J, with 18 bases between the two ends. The CDR3 runs 14 residues. Germline assignment: CDR1 SGHTA and CDR2 FQGNSA. The DNA for the CDR3 is TGTGCCAGCGCTTTCTCCGGGGGTGGCAACACCATATATTTT. It codes for CASAFSGGGNTIYF.

A few counts support this clone. This rearrangement joins TRBV10-2 to TRBJ1-1; 8 bases match TRBD1. Germline V gene sequence: CDR1 WSHSY, CDR2 SAAADI. The CDR3 runs 14 residues. Germline trimming cut 3 bases from V and 4 bases from J; bases unmatched to any gene: 4. The CDR3, as DNA: TGCGCCAGCAGTGATACAGGGGGAATCACTGAAGCTTTCTTT. Translating it yields CASSDTGGITEAFF.

The chain combines TRBV5-4 with TRBJ1-4; 10 bases align to TRBD1. The CDR3 has 15 residues. CDR1 SGHNT and CDR2 YYREEE come from the germline V gene (reference sequence). V was pared by 3 bases and J by 5 bases, with 4 bases of the junction left unmatched. The CDR3 DNA reads as TGTGCCAGCAGCTCGAAGGGACAGGGGAATGAAAAACTGTTTTTT. It codes for CASSSKGQGNEKLFF.

This clone showed up just once. The J gene is TRBJ1-2, the V gene TRBV5-1; D uncertain. This CDR3 has 13 residues. The germline V gene encodes CDR1 SGHRS and CDR2 YFSETQ. The germline V and J ends were trimmed by 5 bases and 2 bases, with 10 bases remaining between them. In DNA, the CDR3 is TGCGCCAGCAGGGCAGCAGAAAACTATGGCTACACCTTC. Translation gives CASRAAENYGYTF.

The DNA of the CDR3 is TGCGCCAGCAGTGAGGGGCTAGCGGGGCACACAGATACGCAGTATTTT. Its translation: CASSEGLAGHTDTQYF. This chain connects TRBV10-1 to TRBJ2-3, with 9 positions matching TRBD2. The germline V gene encodes CDR1 WNHNN and CDR2 SYGVQD (reference sequence). After removal of 2 bases from V and 2 bases from J, the junction contained 5 bases not matched to a gene. The CDR3 contains 16 residues.

The chain carries TRBV27 and TRBJ1-1; possible D gene TRBD1, 5 bases. The V end lost 0 bases, the J end lost 6 bases, and 11 bases lay between the germline ends. The V gene's germline CDR1 is MNHEY and CDR2 SMNVEV (reference sequence). The CDR3 consists of 14 residues. CDR3 amino acids: CASSLSPLGAEAFF. CDR3 bases: TGTGCCAGCAGTTTATCCCCGTTGGGGGCTGAAGCTTTCTTT.

The chain has TRBV18 and TRBJ1-4; unclear D gene. Per the germline V gene, CDR1 is KGHSH and CDR2 is LQKENI. The V end lost 2 bases, the J end lost 2 bases, and 12 bases lay between the germline ends. The CDR3 is 16 residues long. CDR3 loop: CASSPGLARTNEKLFF. As DNA, the CDR3 is TGTGCCAGCTCACCAGGACTTGCGAGGACTAATGAAAAACTGTTTTTT.

This clone appeared a few times. This rearrangement joins TRBV5-1 to TRBJ1-3; tentative D call: TRBD1 (6 bases). The ends were cut back, 3 bases at V and 1 base at J, with 14 bases in the middle. The CDR3 sequence is 16 residues long. Germline assignment: CDR1 SGHRS and CDR2 YFSETQ. CDR3 sequence: CASSSQGFQSGNTIYF. The DNA of the CDR3 is TGCGCCAGCAGCTCACAGGGATTCCAGTCTGGAAACACCATATATTTT.

V gene TRBV2 combines with J gene TRBJ2-3, with D perhaps TRBD1 (6 bases). Germline loops: CDR1 SNHLY, CDR2 FYNNEI. V lost 6 bases and J lost 6, with 10 bases in between. This CDR3 is built from 12 residues. The CDR3 is CASRQGGDTQYF. The CDR3 DNA is TGTGCCAGCAGACAGGGTGGGGATACGCAGTATTTT.

This rearrangement joins TRBV18 to TRBJ2-1, with D tentatively TRBD1 or TRBD2 (5 bases each). Germline V CDR1 and CDR2: KGHSH, LQKENI. V was clipped by 5 bases and J by 2 bases, with 7 bases between them. The CDR3 runs 13 residues. The CDR3: CASSMGPYNEQFF. As DNA, the CDR3 is TGTGCCAGCTCAATGGGACCCTACAATGAGCAGTTCTTC.

This chain links TRBV19 with TRBJ2-5; D uncertain. Germline-derived CDR1 and CDR2 are LNHDA and SQIVND (reference sequence). The CDR3 is 13 amino acids. Deletions cut 6 bases from V and 5 bases from J, with 13 bases between. CDR3 amino acids: CASRGGPVETQYF. CDR3 in DNA: TGTGCCAGTAGGGGTGGCCCCGTGGAGACCCAGTACTTC.

This rearrangement joins TRBV3-1 (or the pseudogene TRBV3-2) to TRBJ2-5; 10 bases agree with TRBD2. Germline CDR1 is LGHDT and CDR2 is YNNKEL (reference sequence). V lost 5 bases, J lost 0 bases, and 9 bases stayed unmatched. This CDR3 has 17 amino acids. The CDR3 region is CASSYRPAGGYQETQYF. CDR3 DNA: TGTGCCAGCAGCTACAGACCAGCGGGGGGGTACCAAGAGACCCAGTACTTC.

This clone occurred once. The same CDR3 arises from other DNA sequences in this sample as well. The chain couples TRBV7-9 to TRBJ1-1; D is undetermined. The CDR3 extends over 13 amino acids. Trimming cost V 5 bases and J 1 base, with 8 bases left between them. The germline gives CDR1 SEHNR, CDR2 FQNEAQ (reference sequence). DNA of the CDR3: TGTGCCAGCAGCCTACGGGCGAACACTGAAGCTTTCTTT. Its protein is CASSLRANTEAFF.

The chain employs TRBV5-4 and TRBJ1-1; the D is unclear. Germline CDR1 reads SGHNT; CDR2 reads YYREEE (reference sequence). V dropped 0 bases and J dropped 2 bases, with 11 bases sitting between them. The CDR3 loop spans 15 amino acids. The CDR3 coding sequence is TGTGCCAGCAGCTTGGCCGGAGTGACTAACACTGAAGCTTTCTTT. As protein: CASSLAGVTNTEAFF. Complete variable domain (other parts from reference TRBV5-4 and TRBJ1-1): ETGVTQSPTHLIKTRGQQVTLRCSSQSGHNTVSWYQQALGQGPQFIFQYYREEENGRGNFPPRFSGLQFPNYSSELNVNALELDDSALYLCASSLAGVTNTEAFFGQGTRLTVV.

The chain recombines TRBV3-1 (or the pseudogene TRBV3-2) with TRBJ1-4; unclear D gene. The V gene's germline CDR1 is LGHDT and CDR2 YNNKEL (reference sequence). This CDR3 has 13 residues. V was pared by 5 bases and J by 4 bases, with 8 bases between. DNA of the CDR3: TGTGCCAGCAGCAGACTTTATAATGAAAAACTGTTTTTT. It encodes CASSRLYNEKLFF.

The chain combines TRBV30 with TRBJ1-1, with TRBD1 matching over 7 bases. Germline V gene lookup returns CDR1 GTSNPN and CDR2 SVGIG (reference sequence). CDR3 size: 13 residues. V shed 8 bases, J shed 1 base, and the junction held 7 bases outside the gene matches. The CDR3 bases are TGTGCCGAGACGGACAGGTCGAACACTGAAGCTTTCTTT. Residues: CAETDRSNTEAFF.

This chain joins TRBV18 and TRBJ2-5; D is unresolved. This CDR3 has 14 residues. The germline CDR1 and CDR2 sequences are KGHSH and LQKENI. V was cut by 5 bases and J by 5 bases, with 15 bases left in between. This chain's CDR3 is CASSTGPLQETQYF. CDR3 nucleotide sequence: TGTGCCAGCTCAACTGGCCCGCTACAGGAGACCCAGTACTTC. Full variable domain (remainder filled in from reference TRBV18 and TRBJ2-5): NAGVMQNPRHLVRRRGQEARLRCSPMKGHSHVYWYRQLPEEGLKFMVYLQKENIIDESGMPKERFSAEFPKEGPSILRIQQVVRGDSAAYFCASSTGPLQETQYFGPGTRLLVL.

The chain uses TRBV27 and TRBJ2-5; 7 bases are shared with TRBD1. The V gene's germline CDR1 is MNHEY and CDR2 SMNVEV (reference sequence). Unmatched junction bases numbered 11, after V lost 5 bases and J lost 5 bases. The CDR3 is 15 residues long. In DNA form, the CDR3 reads TGTGCCAGCAGTAACCAGTGGACAGGCGGGGAGACCCAGTACTTC. This translates into CASSNQWTGGETQYF.

The chain uses TRBV14 and TRBJ1-2; no reliable D call. The CDR3 is 15 residues long. Germline loops: CDR1 SGHDN, CDR2 FVKESK. The germline V and J ends were trimmed by 0 bases and 4 bases, with 12 bases remaining between them. The chain's CDR3 is CASSQDTRLRYGYTF. The DNA for the CDR3 is TGTGCCAGCAGCCAAGATACGCGGCTGCGCTATGGCTACACCTTC. Full variable domain (outside the CDR3, taken from reference TRBV14 and TRBJ1-2): EAGVTQFPSHSVIEKGQTVTLRCDPISGHDNLYWYRRVMGKEIKFLLHFVKESKQDESGMPNNRFLAERTGGTYSTLKVQPAELEDSGVYFCASSQDTRLRYGYTFGSGTRLTVV.

The chain recombines TRBV19 with TRBJ1-1; 9 nucleotides agree with TRBD1. The CDR3 extends over 15 amino acids. Germline CDR1 is LNHDA and CDR2 is SQIVND (reference sequence). The J segment lost 0 bases and the V segment lost 5 bases, leaving 4 bases of the junction unmatched. In DNA, the CDR3 is TGTGCCAGTAGTGCACAGGGGGCACTGAACACTGAAGCTTTCTTT. Translation: CASSAQGALNTEAFF.